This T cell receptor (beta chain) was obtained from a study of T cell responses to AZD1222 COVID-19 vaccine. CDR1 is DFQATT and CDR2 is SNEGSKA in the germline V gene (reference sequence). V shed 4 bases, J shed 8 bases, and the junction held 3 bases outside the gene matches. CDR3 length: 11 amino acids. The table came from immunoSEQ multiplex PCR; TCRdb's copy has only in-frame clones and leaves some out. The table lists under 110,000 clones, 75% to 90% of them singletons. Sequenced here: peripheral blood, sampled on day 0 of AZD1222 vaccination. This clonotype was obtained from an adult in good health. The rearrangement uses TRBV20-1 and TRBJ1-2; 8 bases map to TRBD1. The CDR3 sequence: CSATDRGGYTF. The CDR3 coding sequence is TGCAGTGCTACTGACAGGGGCGGCTACACCTTC.